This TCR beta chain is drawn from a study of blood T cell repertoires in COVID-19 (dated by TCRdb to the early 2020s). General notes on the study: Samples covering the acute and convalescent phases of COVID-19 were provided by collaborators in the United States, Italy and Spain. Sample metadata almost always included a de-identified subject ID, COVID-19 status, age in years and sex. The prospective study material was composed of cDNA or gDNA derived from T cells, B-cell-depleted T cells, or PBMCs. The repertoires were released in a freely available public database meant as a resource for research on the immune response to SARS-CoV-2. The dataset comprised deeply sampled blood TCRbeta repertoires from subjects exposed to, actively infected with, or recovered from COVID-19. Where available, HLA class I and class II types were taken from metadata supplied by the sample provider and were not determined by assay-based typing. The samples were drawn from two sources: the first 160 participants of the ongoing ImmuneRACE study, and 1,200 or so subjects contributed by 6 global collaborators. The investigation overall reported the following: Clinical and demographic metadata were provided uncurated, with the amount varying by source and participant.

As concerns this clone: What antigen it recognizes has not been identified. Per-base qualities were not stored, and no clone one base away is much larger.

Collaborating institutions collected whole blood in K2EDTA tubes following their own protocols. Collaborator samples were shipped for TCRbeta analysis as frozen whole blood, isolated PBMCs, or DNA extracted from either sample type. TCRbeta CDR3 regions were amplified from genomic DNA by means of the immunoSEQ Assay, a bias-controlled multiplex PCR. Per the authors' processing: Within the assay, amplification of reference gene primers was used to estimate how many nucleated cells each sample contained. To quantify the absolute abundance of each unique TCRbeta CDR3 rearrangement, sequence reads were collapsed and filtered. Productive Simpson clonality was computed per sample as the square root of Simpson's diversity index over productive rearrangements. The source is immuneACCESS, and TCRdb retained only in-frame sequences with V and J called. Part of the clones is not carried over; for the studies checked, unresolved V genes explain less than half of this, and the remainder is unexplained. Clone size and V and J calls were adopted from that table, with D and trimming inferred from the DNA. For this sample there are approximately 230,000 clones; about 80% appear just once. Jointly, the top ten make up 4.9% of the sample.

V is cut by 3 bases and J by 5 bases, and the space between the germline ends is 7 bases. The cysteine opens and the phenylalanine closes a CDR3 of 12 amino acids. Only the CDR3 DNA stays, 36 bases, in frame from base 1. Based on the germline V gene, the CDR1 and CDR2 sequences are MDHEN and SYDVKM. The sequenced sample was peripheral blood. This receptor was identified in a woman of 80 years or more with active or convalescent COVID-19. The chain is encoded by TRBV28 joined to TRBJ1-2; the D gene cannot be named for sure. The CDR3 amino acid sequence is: CASSFSVYGYTF. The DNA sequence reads TGTGCCAGCAGTTTCTCCGTTTATGGCTACACCTTC.